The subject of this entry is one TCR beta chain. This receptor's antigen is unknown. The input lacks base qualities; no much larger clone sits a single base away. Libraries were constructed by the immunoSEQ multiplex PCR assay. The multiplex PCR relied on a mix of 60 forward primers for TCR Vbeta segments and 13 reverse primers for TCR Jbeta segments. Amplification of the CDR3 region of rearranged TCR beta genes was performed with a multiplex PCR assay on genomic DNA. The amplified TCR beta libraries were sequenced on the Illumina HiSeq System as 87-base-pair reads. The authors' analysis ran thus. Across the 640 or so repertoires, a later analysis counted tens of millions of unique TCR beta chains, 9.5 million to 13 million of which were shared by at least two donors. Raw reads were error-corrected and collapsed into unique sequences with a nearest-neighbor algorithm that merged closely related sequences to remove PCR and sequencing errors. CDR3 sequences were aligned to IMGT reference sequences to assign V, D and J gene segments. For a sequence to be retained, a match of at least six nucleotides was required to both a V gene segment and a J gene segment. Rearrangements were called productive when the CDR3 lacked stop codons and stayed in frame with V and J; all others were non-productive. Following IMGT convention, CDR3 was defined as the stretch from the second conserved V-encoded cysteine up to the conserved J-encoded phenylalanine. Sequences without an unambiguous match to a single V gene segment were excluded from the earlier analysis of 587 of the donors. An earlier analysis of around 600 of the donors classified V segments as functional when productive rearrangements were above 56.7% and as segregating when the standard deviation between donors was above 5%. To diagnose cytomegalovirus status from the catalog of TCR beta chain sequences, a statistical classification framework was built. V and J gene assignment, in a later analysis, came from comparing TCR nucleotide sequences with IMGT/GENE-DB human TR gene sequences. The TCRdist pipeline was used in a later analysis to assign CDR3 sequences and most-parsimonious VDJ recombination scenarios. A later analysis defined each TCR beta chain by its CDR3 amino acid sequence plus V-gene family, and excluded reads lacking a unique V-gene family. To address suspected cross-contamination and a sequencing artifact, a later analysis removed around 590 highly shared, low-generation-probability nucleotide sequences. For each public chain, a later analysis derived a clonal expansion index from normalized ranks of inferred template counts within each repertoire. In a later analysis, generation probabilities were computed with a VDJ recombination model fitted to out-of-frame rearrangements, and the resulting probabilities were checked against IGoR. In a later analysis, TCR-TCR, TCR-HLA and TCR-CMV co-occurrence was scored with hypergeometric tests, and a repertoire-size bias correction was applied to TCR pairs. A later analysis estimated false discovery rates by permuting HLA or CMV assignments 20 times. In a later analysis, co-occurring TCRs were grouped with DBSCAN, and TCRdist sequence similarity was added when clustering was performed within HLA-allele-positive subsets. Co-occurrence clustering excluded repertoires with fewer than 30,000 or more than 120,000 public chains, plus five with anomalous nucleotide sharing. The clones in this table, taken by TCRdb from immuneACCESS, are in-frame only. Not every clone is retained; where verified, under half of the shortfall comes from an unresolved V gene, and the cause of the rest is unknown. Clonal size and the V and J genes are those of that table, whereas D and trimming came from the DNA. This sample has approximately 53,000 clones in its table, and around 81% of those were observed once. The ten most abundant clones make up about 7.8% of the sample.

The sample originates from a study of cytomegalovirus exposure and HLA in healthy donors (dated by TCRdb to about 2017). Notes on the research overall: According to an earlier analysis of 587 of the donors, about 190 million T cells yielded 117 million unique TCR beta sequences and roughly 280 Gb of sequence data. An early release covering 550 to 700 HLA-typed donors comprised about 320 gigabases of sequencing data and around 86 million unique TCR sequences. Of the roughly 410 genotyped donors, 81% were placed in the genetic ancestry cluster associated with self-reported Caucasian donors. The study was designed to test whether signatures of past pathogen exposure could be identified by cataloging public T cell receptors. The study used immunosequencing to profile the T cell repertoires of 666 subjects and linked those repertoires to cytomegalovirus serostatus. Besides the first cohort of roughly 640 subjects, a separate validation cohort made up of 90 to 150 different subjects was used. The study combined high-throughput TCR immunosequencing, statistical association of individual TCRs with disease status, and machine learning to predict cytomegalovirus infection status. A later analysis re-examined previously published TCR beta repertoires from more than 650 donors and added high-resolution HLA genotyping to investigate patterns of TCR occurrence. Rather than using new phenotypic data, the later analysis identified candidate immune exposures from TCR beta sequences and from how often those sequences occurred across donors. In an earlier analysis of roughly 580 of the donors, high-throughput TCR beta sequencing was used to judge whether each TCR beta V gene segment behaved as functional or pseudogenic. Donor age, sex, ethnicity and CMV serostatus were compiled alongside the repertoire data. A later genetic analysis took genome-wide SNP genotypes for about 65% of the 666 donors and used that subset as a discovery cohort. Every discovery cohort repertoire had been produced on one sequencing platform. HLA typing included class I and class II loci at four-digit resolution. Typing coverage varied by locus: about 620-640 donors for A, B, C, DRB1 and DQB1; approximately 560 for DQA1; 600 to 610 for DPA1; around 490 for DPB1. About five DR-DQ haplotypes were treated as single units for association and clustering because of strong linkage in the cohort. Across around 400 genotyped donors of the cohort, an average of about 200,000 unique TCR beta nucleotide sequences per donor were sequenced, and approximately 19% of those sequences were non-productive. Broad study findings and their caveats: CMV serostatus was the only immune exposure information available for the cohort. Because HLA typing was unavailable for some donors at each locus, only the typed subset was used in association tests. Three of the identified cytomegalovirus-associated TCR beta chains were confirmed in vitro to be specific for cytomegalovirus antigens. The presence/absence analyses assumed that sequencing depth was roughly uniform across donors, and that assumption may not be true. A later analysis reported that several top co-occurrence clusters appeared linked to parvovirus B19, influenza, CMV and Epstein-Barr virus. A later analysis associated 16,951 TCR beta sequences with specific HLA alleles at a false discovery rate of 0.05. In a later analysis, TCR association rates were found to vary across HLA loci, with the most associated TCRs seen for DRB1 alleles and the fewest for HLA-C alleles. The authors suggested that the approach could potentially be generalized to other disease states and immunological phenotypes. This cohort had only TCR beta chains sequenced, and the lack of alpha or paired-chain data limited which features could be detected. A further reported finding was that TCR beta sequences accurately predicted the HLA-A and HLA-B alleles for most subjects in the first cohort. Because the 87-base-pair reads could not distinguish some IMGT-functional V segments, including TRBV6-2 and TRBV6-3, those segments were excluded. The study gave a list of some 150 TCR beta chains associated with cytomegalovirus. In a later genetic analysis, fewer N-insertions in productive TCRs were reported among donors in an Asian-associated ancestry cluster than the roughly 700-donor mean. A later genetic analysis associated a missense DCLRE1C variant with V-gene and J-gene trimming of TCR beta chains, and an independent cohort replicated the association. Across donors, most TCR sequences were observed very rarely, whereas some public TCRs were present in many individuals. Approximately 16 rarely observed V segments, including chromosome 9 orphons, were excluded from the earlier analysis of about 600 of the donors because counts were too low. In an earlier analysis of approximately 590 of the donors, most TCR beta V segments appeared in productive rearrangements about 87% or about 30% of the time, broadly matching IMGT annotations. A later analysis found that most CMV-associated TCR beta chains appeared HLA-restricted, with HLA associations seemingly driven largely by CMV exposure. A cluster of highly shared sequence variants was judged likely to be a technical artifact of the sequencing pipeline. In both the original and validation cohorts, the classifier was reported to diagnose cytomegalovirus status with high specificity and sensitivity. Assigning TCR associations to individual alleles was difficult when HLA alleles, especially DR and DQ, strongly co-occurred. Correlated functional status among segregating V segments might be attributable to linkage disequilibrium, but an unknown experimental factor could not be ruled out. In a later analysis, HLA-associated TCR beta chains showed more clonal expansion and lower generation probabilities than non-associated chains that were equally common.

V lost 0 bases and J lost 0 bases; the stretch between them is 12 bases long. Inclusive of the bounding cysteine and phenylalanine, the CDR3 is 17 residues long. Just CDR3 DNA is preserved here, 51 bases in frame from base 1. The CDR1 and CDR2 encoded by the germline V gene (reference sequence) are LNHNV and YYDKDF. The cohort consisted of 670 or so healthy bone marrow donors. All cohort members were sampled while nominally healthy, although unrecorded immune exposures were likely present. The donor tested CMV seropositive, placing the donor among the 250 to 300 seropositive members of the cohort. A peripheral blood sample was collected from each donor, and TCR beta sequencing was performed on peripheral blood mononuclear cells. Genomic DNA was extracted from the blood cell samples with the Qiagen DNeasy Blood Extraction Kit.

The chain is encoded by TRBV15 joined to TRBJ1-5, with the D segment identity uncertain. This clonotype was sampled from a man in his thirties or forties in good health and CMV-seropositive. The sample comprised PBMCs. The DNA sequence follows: TGTGCCACCAGCAGAGATCAGGCAGAGTATAGCAATCAGCCCCAGCATTTT. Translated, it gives CATSRDQAEYSNQPQHF.